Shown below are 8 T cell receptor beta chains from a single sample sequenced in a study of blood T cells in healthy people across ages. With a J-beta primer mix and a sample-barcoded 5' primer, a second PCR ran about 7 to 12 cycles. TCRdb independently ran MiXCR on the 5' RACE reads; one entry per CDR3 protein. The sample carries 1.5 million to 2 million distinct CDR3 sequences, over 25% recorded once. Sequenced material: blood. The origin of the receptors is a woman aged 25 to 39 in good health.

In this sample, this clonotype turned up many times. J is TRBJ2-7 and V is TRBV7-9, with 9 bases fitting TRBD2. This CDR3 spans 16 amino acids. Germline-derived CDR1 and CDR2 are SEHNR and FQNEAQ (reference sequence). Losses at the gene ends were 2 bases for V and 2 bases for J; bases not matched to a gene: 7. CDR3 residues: CASSLRREGPAYEQYF. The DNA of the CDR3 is TGTGCCAGCAGCTTAAGGCGGGAGGGTCCAGCCTACGAGCAGTACTTC.

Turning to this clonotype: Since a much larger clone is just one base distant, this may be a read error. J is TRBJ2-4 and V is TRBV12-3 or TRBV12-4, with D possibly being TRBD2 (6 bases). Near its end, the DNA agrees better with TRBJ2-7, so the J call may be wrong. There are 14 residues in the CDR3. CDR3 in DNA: TGTGCCAGCAGAGTACCGGAGGGCCGCTACGAGCAGTACTTC. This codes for CASRVPEGRYEQYF.

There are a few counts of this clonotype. The CDR3 protein is CASSLEVWGDEQFF. The CDR3, as DNA: TGTGCCAGCAGTTTAGAAGTCTGGGGGGATGAGCAGTTCTTC. This chain joins TRBV27 and TRBJ2-1, with TRBD2 as a possible D gene (6 bases). Germline lookup yields CDR1 MNHEY and CDR2 SMNVEV (reference sequence). V shed 2 bases and J shed 8 bases, with 13 bases lying between them. CDR3 length: 14 amino acids.

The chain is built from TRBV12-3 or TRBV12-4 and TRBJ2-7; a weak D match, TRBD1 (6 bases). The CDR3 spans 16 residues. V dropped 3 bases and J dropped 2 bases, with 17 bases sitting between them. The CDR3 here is CASSLVTGPWTYEQYF. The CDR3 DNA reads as TGTGCCAGCAGTTTGGTGACAGGCCCCTGGACCTACGAGCAGTACTTC.

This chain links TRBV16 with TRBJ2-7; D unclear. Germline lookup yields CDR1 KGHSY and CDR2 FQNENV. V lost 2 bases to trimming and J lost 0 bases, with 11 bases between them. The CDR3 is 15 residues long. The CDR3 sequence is CASSQGGMNSYEQYF. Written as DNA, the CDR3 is TGTGCCAGCAGCCAAGGCGGAATGAACTCCTACGAGCAGTACTTC.

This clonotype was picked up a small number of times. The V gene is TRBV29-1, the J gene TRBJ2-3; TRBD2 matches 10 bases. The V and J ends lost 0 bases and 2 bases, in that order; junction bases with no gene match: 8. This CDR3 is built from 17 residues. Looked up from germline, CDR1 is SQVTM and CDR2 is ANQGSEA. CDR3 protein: CSVEEILAGGSTDTQYF. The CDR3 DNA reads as TGCAGCGTTGAAGAGATCTTAGCGGGAGGATCCACAGATACGCAGTATTTT.

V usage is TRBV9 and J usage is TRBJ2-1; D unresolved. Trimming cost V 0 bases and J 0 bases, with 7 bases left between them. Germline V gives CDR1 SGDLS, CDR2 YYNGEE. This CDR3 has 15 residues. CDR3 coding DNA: TGTGCCAGCAGCGTAGAACTTATCTCCTACAATGAGCAGTTCTTC. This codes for CASSVELISYNEQFF.

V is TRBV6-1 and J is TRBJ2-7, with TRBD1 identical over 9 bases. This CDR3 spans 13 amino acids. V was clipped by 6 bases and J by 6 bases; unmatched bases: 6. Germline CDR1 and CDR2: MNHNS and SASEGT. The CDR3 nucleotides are TGTGCCAGCAGCCGGGACAGGGAGGTCGAGCAGTACTTC. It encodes CASSRDREVEQYF.